This T cell receptor (beta chain) was documented in a study of graft-versus-host responses after intestinal transplantation. Study-level background: Isolated intestinal, liver-intestinal, or multivisceral transplants were what recipients had. General study points: There was an association between peak levels of circulating GvH clones and early post-transplant HvG declines. The recipient marrow held GvH clones, and some of them showed up first in ileum or blood.

Concerning this clone itself: Its antigen is unknown.

TCRdb's copy holds only in-frame clones and misses some; the assay was immunoSEQ multiplex PCR. The sample contains some 130,000 clones, around 93% of which appear only once. CDR3 size: 12 residues. The germline V gene encodes CDR1 MDHEN and CDR2 SYDVKM. Trimming took 6 bases from V and 3 from J, leaving 9 bases between them. This sample comprised unstimulated CD4+ T cells sorted from spleen or lymph node cells, obtained before intestinal transplant. The source is a human donor who received an intestinal transplant. V usage is TRBV28 and J usage is TRBJ2-7; D is unresolved. CDR3 loop: CASSMDLYEQYF. For the CDR3, the DNA is TGTGCCAGCAGCATGGACCTCTACGAGCAGTACTTC.